This is a list of T cell receptor beta chains from one sample in a study of blood T cell repertoires in COVID-19. Produced via immunoSEQ multiplex PCR; TCRdb's table is partial and in-frame only. The sample yields 490,000 or so clones, roughly 90% seen once. Sequenced input: PBMCs or T cells enriched from blood (not recorded which). Source of these receptors: a woman aged 40 to 50 who had recovered from COVID-19. CDR3s include the opening cysteine and the closing phenylalanine or tryptophan. The D gene is left open where the match is weak. The listing skips clone size in some rows; elsewhere it reads once, few, many or a size class.

v_call	j_call	d_call	clone_size	cdr3_aa	cdr3_nt
TRBV6-1	TRBJ1-3	TRBD1	.	CASSDQGGNGNTIYF	TGTGCCAGCAGTGATCAAGGGGGCAATGGAAACACCATATATTTT
TRBV5-1	TRBJ2-7	.	.	CASSFGRASSYEQYF	TGCGCCAGCAGCTTTGGGCGGGCATCAAGCTACGAGCAGTACTTC
TRBV5-1	TRBJ2-3	.	.	CASSAGPDTDTQYF	TGCGCCAGCAGCGCGGGACCTGACACAGATACGCAGTATTTT
TRBV5-1	TRBJ2-7	TRBD1	once	CASSFETGGNREQYF	TGCGCCAGCAGCTTTGAGACAGGGGGAAATCGCGAGCAGTACTTC
TRBV3-1/TRBV3-2	TRBJ1-2	TRBD1	.	CASSPLGTVGYTF	TGTGCCAGCAGCCCCCTTGGGACAGTTGGCTACACCTTC
TRBV12-3/TRBV12-4	TRBJ2-2	.	.	CASKFLTGELFF	TGTGCCAGTAAATTTCTCACCGGGGAGCTGTTTTTT
TRBV7-9	TRBJ2-7	.	.	CASSPRRGYEQYF	TGTGCCAGCAGCCCCCGACGGGGCTACGAGCAGTACTTC
TRBV5-4	TRBJ2-5	TRBD1	.	CASSPGGQGGRLGQYF	TGTGCCAGCAGCCCAGGCGGACAGGGGGGCCGGCTGGGTCAGTACTTC
TRBV2	TRBJ2-1	.	.	CASSERDYEQFF	TGTGCCAGCAGTGAAAGGGACTATGAGCAGTTCTTC
TRBV29-1	TRBJ1-1	TRBD1	.	CSVAPTGGGDTEAFF	TGCAGCGTTGCGCCGACAGGGGGCGGCGACACTGAAGCTTTCTTT
TRBV12-3/TRBV12-4	TRBJ1-5	.	.	CASSFTGDQPQHF	TGTGCCAGCAGTTTCACCGGGGATCAGCCCCAGCATTTT